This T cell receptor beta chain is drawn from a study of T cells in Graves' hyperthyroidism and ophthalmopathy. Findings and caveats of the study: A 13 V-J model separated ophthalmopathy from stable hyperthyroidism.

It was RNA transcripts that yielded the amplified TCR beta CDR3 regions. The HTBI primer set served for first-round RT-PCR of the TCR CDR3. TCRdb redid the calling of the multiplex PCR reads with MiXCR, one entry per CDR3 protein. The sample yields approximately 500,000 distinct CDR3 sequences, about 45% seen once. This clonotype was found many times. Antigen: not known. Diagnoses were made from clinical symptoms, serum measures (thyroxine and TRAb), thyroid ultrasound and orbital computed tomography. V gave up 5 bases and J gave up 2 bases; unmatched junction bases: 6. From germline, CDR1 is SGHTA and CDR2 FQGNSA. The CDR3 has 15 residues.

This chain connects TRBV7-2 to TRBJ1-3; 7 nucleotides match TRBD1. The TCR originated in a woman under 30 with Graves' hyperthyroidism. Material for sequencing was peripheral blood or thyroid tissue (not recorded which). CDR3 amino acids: CASSPSGTAGNTIYF. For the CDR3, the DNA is TGTGCCAGCAGCCCATCGGGGACAGCTGGAAACACCATATATTTT.